This TCR beta chain was identified during a study of human T cells and chemical hapten exposure. Study as a whole: Patch testing was performed with 0.01% DPC on the upper back, with reading at 6 days. Per-sample TCR yield variability stemmed mainly from small pooled library volume differences.

Study observations and caveats: Significantly more large CDR3 similarity clusters arose among expanded TCRs than among controls.

The library attached unique molecular identifiers to individual cDNA molecules. Each CDR3 protein gets one entry after TCRdb re-called the RACE reads with MiXCR. The sample carries 110,000 or so distinct CDR3 sequences, about a tenth recorded once. Sample time point: patch test 2, 6 weeks after DPC sensitization. The treatment was: therapeutic diphenylcyclopropenone sensitization with weekly scalp DPC. The CDR3 is made up of 16 amino acids. Trimming cost V 0 bases and J 7 bases; bases outside gene matches: 6. Per the germline V gene, CDR1 is SGDLS and CDR2 is YYNGEE. As for this clonotype: The antigen is not known.

This sequence joins TRBV9 and TRBJ2-1; 11 positions match TRBD2. Sequencing used whole blood, obtained in connection with sensitization to the hapten diphenylcyclopropenone (DPC). The sequence derives from a woman aged 40 to 49 with alopecia areata. Some clones in this sample may be carry-over from other donors' samples. The CDR3 protein is CASSVGELAGGNEQFF. The CDR3 DNA reads TGTGCCAGCAGCGTAGGGGAGCTAGCGGGGGGAAATGAGCAGTTCTTC.